The source of this T cell receptor (beta chain) is a study of early T cells in non-severe SARS-CoV-2 infection. Germline CDR1 reads LGHDT; CDR2 reads YNNKEL (reference sequence). The V end was cut by 3 bases, the J end by 1 base, with 17 bases between. CDR3 size: 17 residues. This clonotype was recorded at least ten times. Individual cDNA molecules received unique molecular identifiers during library preparation. TCRdb independently ran MiXCR on the 5' RACE reads; one entry per CDR3 protein. The table lists about 48,000 distinct CDR3 sequences, approximately 7.6% of them singletons. The chain is built from TRBV3-1 and TRBJ2-3, with D possibly matching TRBD2 (5 bases). The sequenced sample was whole blood. This TCR came from an adult who was a healthcare worker with PCR-confirmed SARS-CoV-2 infection or an uninfected control (not recorded which). In DNA, the CDR3 is TGTGCCAGCAGCCATACCTACTCGGGGTACGGCACAGATACGCAGTATTTT. Protein sequence: CASSHTYSGYGTDTQYF.